The 26 T cell receptor beta chains reported below all come from one sample, sequenced in a study of cytomegalovirus exposure and HLA in healthy donors. The PCR made use of 60 Vbeta and 13 Jbeta primers. Profiled with immunoSEQ multiplex PCR; TCRdb holds only in-frame clones, not every one. The repertoire holds under 200,000 clones, with roughly 80% as singletons. Sample: PBMCs. These receptors originate from a male donor in good health and CMV-seronegative.

The V and J genes are TRBV7-9 and TRBJ1-2; 11 bases match TRBD1. Germline loops: CDR1 SEHNR, CDR2 FQNEAQ (reference sequence). The CDR3 runs 16 residues. V was pared by 4 bases and J by 3 bases, with 7 bases of the junction left unmatched. The CDR3 loop is CASSSRTGGMDYGYTF. The CDR3 DNA follows: TGTGCCAGCAGCTCGCGGACAGGGGGCATGGACTATGGCTACACCTTC.

This clone was observed a single time. The gene calls are TRBV6-5 and TRBJ2-7, with 7 bases aligning to TRBD2. The CDR3 is made up of 14 amino acids. The ends lost 0 bases at V and 4 bases at J; junction bases unmatched: 3. Per the germline V gene, CDR1 is MNHEY and CDR2 is SVGAGI. For the CDR3, the DNA is TGTGCCAGCAGTTACTCGAGGCGGGAGTACGAGCAGTACTTC. It translates to CASSYSRREYEQYF.

This clone came up once. The chain employs TRBV19 and TRBJ2-5; D might be TRBD2 (6 bases). CDR1 is LNHDA, CDR2 SQIVND, per germline (reference sequence). The germline V and J ends were trimmed by 9 bases and 5 bases, with 19 bases remaining between them. The CDR3 has 14 residues. CDR3 nucleotides: TGTGCCAGCTCAAGCGGGTACCTTCTGGAGACCCAGTACTTC. Its protein product is CASSSGYLLETQYF.

The CDR3 here is CASSLSDRGPGNTIYF. CDR3 coding DNA: TGTGCCAGCAGTTTATCCGACAGGGGACCTGGAAACACCATATATTTT. This chain uses TRBV28 with TRBJ1-3; 8 nucleotides match TRBD1. The CDR3 extends over 16 amino acids. J was trimmed by 2 bases and V by 1 base; bases with no gene match: 4. The germline V gene encodes CDR1 MDHEN and CDR2 SYDVKM.

The chain recombines TRBV6-5 with TRBJ2-3, with 10 bases that match TRBD2. The CDR3 consists of 15 residues. The J segment lost 2 bases and the V segment lost 4 bases, leaving 3 bases of the junction unmatched. Germline V gene data show CDR1 as MNHEY and CDR2 as SVGAGI. The CDR3: CASSSGLATTDTQYF. CDR3 nucleotides: TGTGCCAGCAGTTCGGGACTAGCGACCACAGATACGCAGTATTTT.

This sequence joins TRBV7-9 and TRBJ1-1; D is undetermined. Germline CDR1 SEHNR, CDR2 FQNEAQ (reference sequence). The CDR3 consists of 13 residues. Trimming removed 10 bases at V and 4 bases at J, with 16 bases between. The CDR3 region has the DNA TGTGCCACCAATTCAAACGGGTTCACTGAAGCTTTCTTT. This sequence encodes CATNSNGFTEAFF.

The chain recombines TRBV19 with TRBJ1-2, with D unresolved. V was clipped by 0 bases and J by 4 bases, with 9 bases between them. This CDR3 comprises 14 residues. Per the germline V gene, CDR1 is LNHDA and CDR2 is SQIVND (reference sequence). DNA of the CDR3: TGTGCCAGTAGTATAGAGGGAGGCCGCTATGGCTACACCTTC. Amino acid sequence: CASSIEGGRYGYTF.

CDR3: CASSFGQAAYGYTF. As DNA, the CDR3 is TGTGCCAGCAGCTTCGGACAGGCGGCCTATGGCTACACCTTC. V and J are TRBV5-6 and TRBJ1-2; 7 bases are a match to TRBD1. The germline gives CDR1 SGHDT, CDR2 YYEEEE. Germline trimming cut 2 bases from V and 4 bases from J; bases unmatched to any gene: 5. The CDR3 has 14 residues.

The chain carries TRBV27 and TRBJ1-2, with 9 bases aligning to TRBD1. V lost 4 bases to trimming and J lost 3 bases; unmatched junction nucleotides: 3. The CDR3 sequence is 14 residues long. Germline-derived CDR1 and CDR2 are MNHEY and SMNVEV (reference sequence). CDR3 amino acids: CASSSGQGHYGYTF. CDR3 coding DNA: TGTGCCAGCAGTTCCGGACAGGGGCACTATGGCTACACCTTC.

CDR3 DNA: TGTGCCAGCAGCCAAGAACTAGCGGAGTACAATGAGCAGTTCTTC. This encodes CASSQELAEYNEQFF. The V call is TRBV5-5, the J call TRBJ2-1; 8 nucleotides line up with TRBD2. The germline gives CDR1 SGHKS, CDR2 YYEKEE (reference sequence). CDR3 length equals 15 residues. V lost 4 bases to trimming and J lost 4 bases; unmatched junction nucleotides: 7.

This clone was recorded only once. V gene TRBV5-6 combines with J gene TRBJ2-5; TRBD2 matches at 15 bases. The CDR3 sequence is 16 residues long. The trim removed 3 bases at V and 5 bases at J, leaving 5 bases unmatched. Per germline, CDR1 SGHDT and CDR2 YYEEEE. The CDR3 loop reads CASSSGLAGGWETQYF. The CDR3 DNA is TGTGCCAGCAGCTCGGGACTAGCGGGGGGTTGGGAGACCCAGTACTTC. The variable domain in full, with the rest retrieved from reference TRBV5-6 and TRBJ2-5, is DAGVTQSPTHLIKTRGQQVTLRCSPKSGHDTVSWYQQALGQGPQFIFQYYEEEERQRGNFPDRFSGHQFPNYSSELNVNALLLGDSALYLCASSSGLAGGWETQYFGPGTRLLVL.

This clone has only a few counts. This chain joins TRBV11-3 and TRBJ2-7; 9 bases fit TRBD1. The V and J ends lost 4 bases and 4 bases, in that order; junction bases with no gene match: 2. Germline V gene lookup returns CDR1 SGHNT and CDR2 YENEEA. CDR3 size: 13 residues. CDR3 protein: CASSSGTGYEQYF. In DNA form, the CDR3 reads TGTGCCAGCAGCTCGGGGACAGGGTACGAGCAGTACTTC.

The chain recombines TRBV6-5 with TRBJ2-5; 8 bases fit TRBD2. The J call may be faulty, since TRBJ2-7 better matches the DNA end. Per the germline V gene, CDR1 is MNHEY and CDR2 is SVGAGI. CDR3 length equals 15 residues. The CDR3 here is CASSLTGTSSYEQYF. DNA for the CDR3: TGTGCCAGCAGTCTGACCGGGACTAGCTCCTACGAGCAGTACTTC.

The rearrangement uses TRBV11-2 and TRBJ2-5, with 7 bases identical to TRBD2. J gave up 2 bases and V 4 bases, and 10 bases lay outside the gene matches. Germline assignment: CDR1 SGHAT and CDR2 FQNNGV. The CDR3 covers 16 residues. The DNA for the CDR3 is TGTGCCAGCAGCTCCGTCGGCCCGGGACTACAAGAGACCCAGTACTTC. It encodes CASSSVGPGLQETQYF.

Details on this clone: The junction differs from germline at one of its ends, possibly a read error. This CDR3 is CASSYSRAVSSYGQYF. The CDR3 DNA follows: TGTGCCAGCAGTTACTCGAGAGCGGTTAGCTCCTACGGGCAGTACTTC. V gene TRBV6-5 combines with J gene TRBJ2-7; TRBD2 might be the D (5 bases). Looked up from germline, CDR1 is MNHEY and CDR2 is SVGAGI. The CDR3 spans 16 residues.

The CDR3 reads CASSQDVNTEAFF. The DNA for the CDR3 is TGTGCCAGCAGCCAAGACGTGAACACTGAAGCTTTCTTT. The genes are TRBV14 and TRBJ1-1; no clear D gene. Per the germline V gene, CDR1 is SGHDN and CDR2 is FVKESK. The CDR3 is 13 amino acids. The germline V and J ends were trimmed by 0 bases and 0 bases, with 2 bases remaining between them.

V usage is TRBV10-3 and J usage is TRBJ2-7; 7 nucleotides agree with TRBD2. Per the germline V gene, CDR1 is ENHRY and CDR2 is SYGVKD. V shed 8 bases, J shed 7 bases, and the junction held 11 bases outside the gene matches. This CDR3 has 13 residues. The CDR3 nucleotides are TGTGCCATCGACGGGGAGGGGCAGCGGGAGCAGTACTTC. Translation: CAIDGEGQREQYF.

This chain links TRBV5-5 with TRBJ1-6; D is ambiguous. Trimming left V 0 bases short and J 10 bases short, with 11 bases between. Germline-derived CDR1 and CDR2 are SGHKS and YYEKEE (reference sequence). The CDR3 contains 14 residues. The CDR3 reads CASSLGRVKSPLHF. CDR3 nucleotide sequence: TGTGCCAGCAGCTTGGGGAGGGTAAAGTCACCCCTCCACTTT. The variable domain in full, completed from reference TRBV5-5 and TRBJ1-6, reads DAGVTQSPTHLIKTRGQQVTLRCSPISGHKSVSWYQQVLGQGPQFIFQYYEKEERGRGNFPDRFSARQFPNYSSELNVNALLLGDSALYLCASSLGRVKSPLHFGNGTRLTVT.

The V call is TRBV28, the J call TRBJ2-3, with 7 bases lining up with TRBD1. The CDR3 has 15 residues. Germline CDR1 reads MDHEN; CDR2 reads SYDVKM. Trimming cost V 6 bases and J 4 bases; bases outside gene matches: 10. This chain's CDR3 is CASRSRTGLADTQYF. The CDR3 nucleotides read TGTGCCAGCAGATCCCGGACAGGACTGGCAGATACGCAGTATTTT.

V usage is TRBV6-1 and J usage is TRBJ1-6; tentatively, D is TRBD1 (6 bases). This CDR3 has 14 amino acids. The germline V gene has CDR1 MNHNS and CDR2 SASEGT. The ends were cut back, 4 bases at V and 7 bases at J, with 11 bases in the middle. CDR3: CASSVGHLNSPLHF. DNA of the CDR3: TGTGCCAGCAGTGTGGGACACTTGAATTCACCCCTCCACTTT.

The chain has TRBV4-3 and TRBJ2-1, with D perhaps matching TRBD1 (5 bases). Trimming pared 0 bases from V and 7 bases from J, leaving 10 bases between. This CDR3 spans 14 amino acids. Germline CDR1 LGHNA, CDR2 YSLEER. For the CDR3, the DNA is TGCGCCAGCAGCCAAGAATCAAGGGGTAATGAGCAGTTCTTC. Protein sequence: CASSQESRGNEQFF.

CDR3 bases: TGTGCCAGCAGCGTAGGGGCAGACTACTACGAGCAGTACTTC. Translation gives CASSVGADYYEQYF. This chain connects TRBV9 to TRBJ2-7, with a tentative D call TRBD2 (5 bases). Trimming stripped 0 bases from V and 3 bases from J, with 10 bases between. The CDR3 covers 14 residues. Germline V gene lookup returns CDR1 SGDLS and CDR2 YYNGEE.

The chain employs TRBV7-3 and TRBJ1-1, with D unresolved. The CDR3 is 13 amino acids. Trimming cost V 6 bases and J 3 bases, with 11 bases left between them. Germline values: CDR1 SGHTA, CDR2 FQGTGA. The CDR3, as DNA: TGTGCCAGCAGTTCTGGGGAGTACACTGAAGCTTTCTTT. Protein: CASSSGEYTEAFF.

This sequence joins TRBV11-3 and TRBJ1-1, with TRBD1 matching 9 bases. Trimming removed 10 bases from V and 0 bases from J; junction bases left unmatched: 12. Germline CDR1 reads SGHNT; CDR2 reads YENEEA. This CDR3 has 16 residues. In DNA, the CDR3 is TGTGCCATCGAAATTAGGGGACAGGGAATGAACACTGAAGCTTTCTTT. This gives the protein CAIEIRGQGMNTEAFF.

This rearrangement joins TRBV7-9 to TRBJ2-3; 8 bases are shared with TRBD1. The CDR3 covers 15 residues. From germline, CDR1 is SEHNR and CDR2 FQNEAQ (reference sequence). After removal of 6 bases from V and 3 bases from J, the junction contained 8 bases not matched to a gene. CDR3 DNA sequence: TGTGCCAGCAGTTTTGACAGGGGACGGACAGATACGCAGTATTTT. This sequence encodes CASSFDRGRTDTQYF.

This clone was seen just once. This rearrangement joins TRBV11-2 to TRBJ2-3, with D possibly being TRBD2 (6 bases). V was shortened by 5 bases and J by 0 bases, with 12 bases between the two germline ends. The length of the CDR3 is 15 residues. CDR1 and CDR2 from the germline V gene are SGHAT and FQNNGV. CDR3 loop: CASSRLVSSTDTQYF. The CDR3 DNA reads TGTGCCAGCAGCAGACTAGTTTCCAGCACAGATACGCAGTATTTT.